One and the same sample provided the 26 T cell receptor beta chains below, sequenced in a study of T-cell reconstitution after alpha-beta-depleted transplantation in children. Unique molecular identifiers tagged the TCRbeta library. TCRdb recomputed calls from the PCR reads with MiXCR, one row per CDR3 protein. Of approximately 390,000 distinct CDR3 sequences in the sample, approximately 11% were seen once. The sequencing used PBMCs from the stem cell graft donor, collected from the stem cell graft. The receptors derive from a human donor who donated a stem cell graft to a child with acute myeloid leukemia.

A few counts support this clonotype. The CDR3 DNA reads TGCAGCGCTGTTGCAATAGCGGGAGCCCCAGATACGCAGTATTTT. The encoded protein is CSAVAIAGAPDTQYF. This chain connects TRBV29-1 to TRBJ2-3, with TRBD2 identical over 9 bases. This CDR3 is 15 amino acids long. Germline lookup yields CDR1 SQVTM and CDR2 ANQGSEA. V dropped 7 bases and J dropped 4; count of bases not matched to a gene: 12.

Only a few counts were recorded for this clonotype. The V call is TRBV20-1, the J call TRBJ2-2; 13 bases are a match to TRBD2. The CDR3 consists of 17 residues. Per germline, CDR1 DFQATT and CDR2 SNEGSKA (reference sequence). V shed 6 bases and J 0 bases; nucleotides not matched to a gene: 7. CDR3 loop: CSATGLAGTANTGELFF. The CDR3 DNA reads as TGCAGTGCAACGGGACTAGCGGGAACAGCGAACACCGGGGAGCTGTTTTTT.

This clonotype has more than one count but fewer than ten. The rearrangement links TRBV29-1 to TRBJ1-5, with D maybe TRBD1 (5 bases). Germline loops: CDR1 SQVTM, CDR2 ANQGSEA. This CDR3 region has 12 residues. The germline V and J ends were trimmed by 6 bases and 5 bases, with 11 bases remaining between them. DNA for the CDR3: TGCAGCGTGAAGGACACGGATCAGCCCCAGCATTTT. It translates to CSVKDTDQPQHF.

This clonotype was recorded at least ten times. The chain employs TRBV11-3 and TRBJ2-1, with D possibly matching TRBD2 (5 bases). CDR1 and CDR2 (germline): SGHNT, YENEEA. With 3 bases removed from V and 6 bases from J, the gap between germline ends came to 9 bases. This CDR3 spans 13 amino acids. The CDR3 DNA reads TGTGCCAGCAGCTTGACACGGGGCAATGAGCAGTTCTTC. Translation gives CASSLTRGNEQFF.

This clonotype was seen at least ten times. The chain is built from TRBV15 and TRBJ2-7, with no clear D. CDR1 and CDR2 from the germline V gene are LNHNV and YYDKDF (reference sequence). V shed 0 bases and J shed 4 bases, with 4 bases lying between them. The CDR3 is made up of 12 amino acids. Here the CDR3 reads CATSRDRYEQYF. The CDR3 DNA follows: TGTGCCACCAGCAGAGATAGATACGAGCAGTACTTC. The full variable domain, rest sourced from reference TRBV15 and TRBJ2-7, is DAMVIQNPRYQVTQFGKPVTLSCSQTLNHNVMYWYQQKSSQAPKLLFHYYDKDFNNEADTPDNFQSRRPNTSFCFLDIRSPGLGDTAMYLCATSRDRYEQYFGPGTRLTVT.

This clonotype was counted ten times or more. The chain recombines TRBV7-8 with TRBJ2-5; D might be TRBD1 (5 bases). V lost 2 bases and J lost 2, with 9 bases in between. The CDR3 sequence is 14 residues long. Germline CDR1 is SGHVS and CDR2 is FQNEAQ. CDR3 loop: CASSLWGEQETQYF. In DNA, the CDR3 is TGTGCCAGCAGCTTATGGGGCGAACAAGAGACCCAGTACTTC.

The rearrangement links TRBV10-3 to TRBJ2-2, with unresolved D. The CDR3 totals 14 residues. Trimming pared 3 bases from V and 2 bases from J, leaving 7 bases between. Germline CDR1 ENHRY, CDR2 SYGVKD. DNA of the CDR3: TGTGCCATCAGTGAAGGTGAAAACACCGGGGAGCTGTTTTTT. It yields the protein CAISEGENTGELFF.

This clonotype has more than one count but fewer than ten. This chain links TRBV5-1 with TRBJ2-7, with D uncertain. The CDR3 runs 14 residues. Germline V gene lookup returns CDR1 SGHRS and CDR2 YFSETQ. Trimming removed 0 bases from V and 3 bases from J, with 10 bases in between. The CDR3 protein is CASSLDSYYYEQYV. In DNA form, the CDR3 reads TGCGCCAGCAGCTTGGACAGTTACTACTACGAGCAGTACGTC.

This chain uses TRBV12-3 or TRBV12-4 with TRBJ2-1, with 11 bases fitting TRBD2. V lost 1 base to trimming and J lost 8 bases; unmatched junction nucleotides: 7. The CDR3 totals 16 residues. The CDR3 sequence: CASSLGVAGGMYEQFF. The CDR3 bases are TGTGCCAGCAGTTTAGGGGTAGCGGGGGGGATGTATGAGCAGTTCTTC.

The rearrangement links TRBV7-8 to TRBJ2-1, with 12 bases that match TRBD2. In germline, CDR1 is SGHVS, CDR2 FQNEAQ. This CDR3 spans 17 amino acids. With V trimmed by 4 bases and J by 5 bases, 9 bases remained unmatched. The CDR3 here is CASSSRRLAGVNNEQFF. CDR3 nucleotides: TGTGCCAGCAGCTCGCGTCGACTAGCGGGGGTCAACAATGAGCAGTTCTTC.

V usage is TRBV29-1 and J usage is TRBJ1-4, with 9 bases aligning to TRBD1. Per the germline V gene, CDR1 is SQVTM and CDR2 is ANQGSEA. The CDR3 has 14 residues. Trimming removed 6 bases from V and 3 bases from J; junction bases left unmatched: 5. The CDR3 sequence is CSVGGQGSNEKLFF. The CDR3 DNA follows: TGCAGCGTGGGGGGACAGGGCTCTAATGAAAAACTGTTTTTT.

The CDR3 is CASSLLADSYNEQFF. CDR3 in DNA: TGTGCCAGCAGCCTTTTAGCGGATTCCTACAATGAGCAGTTCTTC. The V call is TRBV7-2, the J call TRBJ2-1; TRBD2 might be the D (6 bases). The germline gives CDR1 SGHTA, CDR2 FQGNSA. CDR3 length: 15 amino acids. V gave up 5 bases and J gave up 1 base, with 12 bases separating them.

This clonotype was detected a few times. This rearrangement joins TRBV18 to TRBJ2-2, with TRBD2 as a possible D gene (6 bases). Trimming took 3 bases from V and 5 from J, leaving 13 bases between them. CDR1 is KGHSH and CDR2 is LQKENI in the germline V gene. The CDR3 loop spans 15 amino acids. CDR3 DNA sequence: TGTGCCAGCTCACCGGGGACTGCCGGGACCGGGGAGCTGTTTTTT. Its translation: CASSPGTAGTGELFF.

This clonotype was picked up a small number of times. This chain links TRBV25-1 with TRBJ2-7; TRBD2 agrees at 11 bases. The CDR3 has 18 amino acids. Trimming at V came to 1 base and at J to 0 bases, leaving 8 bases not matched to a gene. CDR1 and CDR2 from the germline V gene are MGHDK and SYGVNS. The CDR3 DNA sequence: TGTGCCAGCAGTGAATCGGGGACTAGCGGTCTACTCTCCTACGAGCAGTACTTC. Its protein is CASSESGTSGLLSYEQYF.

The chain combines TRBV20-1 with TRBJ2-7; perhaps D is TRBD1 or TRBD2 (6 bases each). The V gene lost 6 bases and the J gene lost 4 bases, with 19 bases spanning the gap. The CDR3 runs 14 residues. Germline CDR1 is DFQATT and CDR2 is SNEGSKA (reference sequence). The CDR3 reads CSALGGGAIYEQYF. CDR3 nucleotides: TGCAGTGCCCTGGGGGGCGGGGCGATTTACGAGCAGTACTTC.

Notes on this clonotype: This sequence may be a read error, since a much larger clone differs from it by one base. The J gene is TRBJ2-4, the V gene TRBV27; maybe TRBD1 (6 bases). Per the germline V gene, CDR1 is MNHEY and CDR2 is SMNVEV (reference sequence). V lost 0 bases to trimming and J lost 12 bases, with 18 bases between them. The CDR3 extends over 15 amino acids. The CDR3 region has the DNA TGTGCCAGCAGTTTATCCCTCACAGGGTTGGGCAGTCAGTACTTC. It is translated as CASSLSLTGLGSQYF.

This clonotype was found a few times. The chain combines TRBV5-1 with TRBJ2-2; a weak D match, TRBD2 (6 bases). With 4 bases removed from V and 2 bases from J, the gap between germline ends came to 24 bases. There are 19 residues in the CDR3. Germline lookup yields CDR1 SGHRS and CDR2 YFSETQ. In DNA, the CDR3 is TGCGCCAGCAGCGCGGGACTCCCCCTTAGAGGCCCCAACACCGGGGAGCTGTTTTTT. Amino acids: CASSAGLPLRGPNTGELFF.

A few counts support this clonotype. The V gene is TRBV29-1, the J gene TRBJ2-7; 11 bases map to TRBD2. The V segment lost 5 bases and the J segment 7 bases; nucleotides outside the gene matches: 1. The CDR3 is made up of 11 amino acids. Germline V gene sequence: CDR1 SQVTM, CDR2 ANQGSEA. In DNA form, the CDR3 reads TGCAGCGTTTTAGCGGGGGGGGAGCAGTACTTC. Protein sequence: CSVLAGGEQYF.

This clonotype was seen many times. V usage is TRBV20-1 and J usage is TRBJ2-1, with 14 bases matching TRBD2. The V gene end was trimmed by 3 bases and the J gene end by 7 bases; junction bases not matched to a gene: 2. There are 14 residues in the CDR3. Germline assignment: CDR1 DFQATT and CDR2 SNEGSKA (reference sequence). The CDR3 is CSARGLAGVNEQFF. For the CDR3, the DNA is TGCAGTGCTAGGGGACTAGCGGGAGTAAATGAGCAGTTCTTC.

The sample holds a few counts of this clonotype. This sequence joins TRBV29-1 and TRBJ2-7, with 7 bases aligning to TRBD1. CDR1 SQVTM and CDR2 ANQGSEA come from the germline V gene. Trimming took 2 bases from V and 3 from J; bases not matched to a gene: 1. This CDR3 is 12 amino acids long. The CDR3 DNA reads TGCAGCGTTGAACCAGGGGGCTACGAGCAGTACTTC. This translates into CSVEPGGYEQYF.

This clonotype has a count of ten or more. This chain links TRBV5-1 with TRBJ2-3; the D is unclear. CDR3 length equals 14 residues. The V and J ends lost 1 base and 0 bases respectively, with 6 bases between them. Germline loops: CDR1 SGHRS, CDR2 YFSETQ. CDR3 residues: CASSLTLSTDTQYF. CDR3 DNA: TGCGCCAGCAGCTTGACCCTAAGCACAGATACGCAGTATTTT.

This clonotype was counted at least ten times. The CDR3 region has the DNA TGTGCCAGCAGCCAGAGGGCATCGAACACTGAAGCTTTCTTT. Amino acid sequence: CASSQRASNTEAFF. The chain joins TRBV7-8 to TRBJ1-1; D call uncertain. V shed 5 bases and J shed 1 base, with 11 bases lying between them. The CDR3 loop spans 14 amino acids. CDR1 and CDR2 from the germline V gene are SGHVS and FQNEAQ.

This chain uses TRBV3-1 with TRBJ2-3, with TRBD2 matching over 10 bases. J lost 6 bases, V lost 3 bases, and 15 bases had no gene match. CDR1 is LGHDT and CDR2 is YNNKEL in the germline V gene (reference sequence). This CDR3 is 18 amino acids long. The chain's CDR3 is CASSHPWDSGGSADTQYF. DNA of the CDR3: TGTGCCAGCAGCCATCCGTGGGATAGCGGGGGGTCAGCGGATACGCAGTATTTT.

This clonotype was recorded only once. This chain links TRBV20-1 with TRBJ2-3, with 9 bases aligning to TRBD2. Trimming took 3 bases from V and 2 from J; bases not matched to a gene: 9. Per germline, CDR1 DFQATT and CDR2 SNEGSKA (reference sequence). The CDR3 consists of 16 residues. The CDR3 is CSASKAGGPITDTQYF. For the CDR3, the DNA is TGCAGTGCTAGCAAGGCGGGAGGGCCGATCACAGATACGCAGTATTTT.

The chain combines TRBV15 with TRBJ1-1, with D perhaps matching TRBD1 (5 bases). CDR1 is LNHNV and CDR2 is YYDKDF in the germline V gene (reference sequence). The CDR3 has 14 residues. V lost 1 base, J lost 6 bases, and 12 bases lay in between. This CDR3 is CATSRAGTSPEAFF. CDR3 DNA: TGTGCCACCAGCAGAGCCGGGACGTCTCCTGAAGCTTTCTTT.

This clonotype was picked up many times. The CDR3 nucleotides read TGTGCCAGCAGTCGACCCCCGGACCTCACAGATACGCAGTATTTT. Its protein is CASSRPPDLTDTQYF. The chain joins TRBV28 to TRBJ2-3; unclear D gene. Trimming took off 5 bases at V and 2 bases at J, with 14 bases between the two ends. The CDR3 covers 15 residues. Germline V gives CDR1 MDHEN, CDR2 SYDVKM.